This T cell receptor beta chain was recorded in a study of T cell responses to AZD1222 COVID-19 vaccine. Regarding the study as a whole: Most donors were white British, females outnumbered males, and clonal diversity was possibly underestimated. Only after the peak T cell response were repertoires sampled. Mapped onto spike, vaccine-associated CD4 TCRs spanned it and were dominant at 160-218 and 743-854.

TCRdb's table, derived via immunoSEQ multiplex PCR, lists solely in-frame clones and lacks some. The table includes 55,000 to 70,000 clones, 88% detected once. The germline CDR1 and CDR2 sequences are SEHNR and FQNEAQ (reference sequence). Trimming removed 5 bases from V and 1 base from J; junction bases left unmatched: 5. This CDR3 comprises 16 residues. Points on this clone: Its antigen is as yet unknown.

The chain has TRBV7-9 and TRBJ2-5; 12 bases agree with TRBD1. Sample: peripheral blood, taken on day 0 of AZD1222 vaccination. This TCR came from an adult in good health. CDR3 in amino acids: CASSRGTGGLQETQYF. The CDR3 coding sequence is TGTGCCAGCAGCCGCGGGACAGGGGGCCTCCAAGAGACCCAGTACTTC.